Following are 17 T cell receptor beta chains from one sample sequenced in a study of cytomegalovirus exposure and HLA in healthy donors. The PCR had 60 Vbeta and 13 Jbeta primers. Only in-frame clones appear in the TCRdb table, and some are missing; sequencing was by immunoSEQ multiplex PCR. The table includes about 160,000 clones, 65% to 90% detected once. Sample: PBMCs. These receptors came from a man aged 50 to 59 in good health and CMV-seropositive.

The CDR3 sequence: CASSPSRGDTGELFF. CDR3 in DNA: TGCGCCAGCAGTCCCAGTCGGGGGGACACCGGGGAGCTGTTTTTT. The rearrangement joins TRBV5-1 to TRBJ2-2, with 7 bases that match TRBD2. Germline lookup yields CDR1 SGHRS and CDR2 YFSETQ. Unmatched junction bases numbered 7, after V lost 5 bases and J lost 3 bases. This CDR3 spans 15 amino acids.

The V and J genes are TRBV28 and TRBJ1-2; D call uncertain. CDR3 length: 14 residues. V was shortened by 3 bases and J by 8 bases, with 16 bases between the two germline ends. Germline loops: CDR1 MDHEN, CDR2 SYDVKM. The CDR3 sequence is CASSLYSPRVGYTF. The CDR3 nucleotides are TGTGCCAGCAGTTTGTACAGCCCTCGCGTCGGCTACACCTTC.

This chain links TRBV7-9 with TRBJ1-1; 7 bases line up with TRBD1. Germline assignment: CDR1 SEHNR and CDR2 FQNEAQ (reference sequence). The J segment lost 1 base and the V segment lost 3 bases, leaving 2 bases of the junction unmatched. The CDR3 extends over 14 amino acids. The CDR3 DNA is TGTGCCAGCAGCTTTACAGGGGAGAACACTGAAGCTTTCTTT. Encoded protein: CASSFTGENTEAFF. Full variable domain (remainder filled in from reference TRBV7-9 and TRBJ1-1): DTGVSQNPRHKITKRGQNVTFRCDPISEHNRLYWYRQTLGQGPEFLTYFQNEAQLEKSRLLSDRFSAERPKGSFSTLEIQRTEQGDSAMYLCASSFTGENTEAFFGQGTRLTVV.

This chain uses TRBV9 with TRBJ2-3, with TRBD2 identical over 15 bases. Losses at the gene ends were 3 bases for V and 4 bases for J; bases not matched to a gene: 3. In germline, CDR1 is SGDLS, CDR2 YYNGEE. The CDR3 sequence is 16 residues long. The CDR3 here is CASSGRTSGRADTQYF. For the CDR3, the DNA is TGTGCCAGCAGCGGACGGACTAGCGGGAGGGCAGATACGCAGTATTTT.

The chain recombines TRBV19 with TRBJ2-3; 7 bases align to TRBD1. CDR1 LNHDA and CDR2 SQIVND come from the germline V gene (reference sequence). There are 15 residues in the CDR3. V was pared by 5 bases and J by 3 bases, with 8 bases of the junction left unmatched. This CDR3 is CASSEKQGTTDTQYF. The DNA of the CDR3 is TGTGCCAGTAGTGAAAAACAGGGGACAACAGATACGCAGTATTTT.

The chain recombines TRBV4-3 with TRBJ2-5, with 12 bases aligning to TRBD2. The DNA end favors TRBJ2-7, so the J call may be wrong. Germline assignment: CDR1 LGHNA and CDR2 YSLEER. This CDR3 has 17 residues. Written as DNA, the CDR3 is TGCGCCAGCAGCCCCGGGTCTAGCGGGGGGGCCGTTTACGAGCAGTACTTC. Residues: CASSPGSSGGAVYEQYF.

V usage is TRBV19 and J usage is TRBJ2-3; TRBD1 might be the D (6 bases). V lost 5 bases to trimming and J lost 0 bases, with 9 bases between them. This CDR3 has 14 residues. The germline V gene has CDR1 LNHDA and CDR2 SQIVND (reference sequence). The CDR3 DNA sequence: TGTGCCAGTAGTCGACAGGCCAGCACAGATACGCAGTATTTT. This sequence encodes CASSRQASTDTQYF.

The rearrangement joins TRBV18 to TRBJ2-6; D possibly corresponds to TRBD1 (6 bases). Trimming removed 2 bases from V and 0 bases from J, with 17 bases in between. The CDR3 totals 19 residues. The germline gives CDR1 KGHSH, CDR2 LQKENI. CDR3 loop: CASSPEAQGLGSGANVLTF. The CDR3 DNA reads TGTGCCAGCTCACCAGAGGCCCAGGGGTTGGGCTCTGGGGCCAACGTCCTGACTTTC.

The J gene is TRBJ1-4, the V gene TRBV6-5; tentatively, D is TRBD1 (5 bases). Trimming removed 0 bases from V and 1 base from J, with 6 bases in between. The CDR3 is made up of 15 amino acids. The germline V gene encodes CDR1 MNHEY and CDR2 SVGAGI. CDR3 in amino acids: CASSYSGGTNEKLFF. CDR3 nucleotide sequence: TGTGCCAGCAGTTACTCGGGGGGAACTAATGAAAAACTGTTTTTT.

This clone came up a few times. The CDR3 bases are TGTGCCAGCGTAACAGGGAGGAACACTGAAGCTTTCTTT. This translates into CASVTGRNTEAFF. The genes are TRBV6-1 and TRBJ1-1; tentative D call: TRBD1 (6 bases). Germline V gives CDR1 MNHNS, CDR2 SASEGT. V lost 8 bases and J lost 1, with 11 bases in between. This CDR3 contains 13 residues.

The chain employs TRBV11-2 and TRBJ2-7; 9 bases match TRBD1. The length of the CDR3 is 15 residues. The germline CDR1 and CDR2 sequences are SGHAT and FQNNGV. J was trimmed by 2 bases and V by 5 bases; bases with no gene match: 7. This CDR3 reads CASSAGTGTTYEQYF. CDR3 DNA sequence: TGTGCCAGCAGCGCCGGGACAGGGACTACCTACGAGCAGTACTTC.

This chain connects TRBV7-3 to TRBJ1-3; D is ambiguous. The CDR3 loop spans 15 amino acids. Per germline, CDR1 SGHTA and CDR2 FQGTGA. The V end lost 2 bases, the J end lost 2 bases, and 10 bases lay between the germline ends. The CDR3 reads CASSLGGNAGNTIYF. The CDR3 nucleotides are TGTGCCAGCAGCTTAGGAGGAAATGCTGGAAACACCATATATTTT.

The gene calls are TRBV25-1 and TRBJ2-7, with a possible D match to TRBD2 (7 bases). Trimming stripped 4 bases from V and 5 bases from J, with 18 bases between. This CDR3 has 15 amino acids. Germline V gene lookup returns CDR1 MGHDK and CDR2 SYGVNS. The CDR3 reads CASSGGGGTKDEQYF. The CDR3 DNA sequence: TGTGCCAGCAGTGGAGGGGGAGGGACGAAGGACGAGCAGTACTTC.

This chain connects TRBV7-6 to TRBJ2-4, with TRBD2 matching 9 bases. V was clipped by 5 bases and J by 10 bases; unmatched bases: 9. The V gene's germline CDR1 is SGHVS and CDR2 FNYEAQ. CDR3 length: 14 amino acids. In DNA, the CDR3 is TGTGCCAGCAGCCCTACTAGCGGGTCAACGATTCAGTACTTC. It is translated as CASSPTSGSTIQYF.

The CDR3 DNA sequence: TGTGCCAGCAGATTTAGCGGGAGCGAGACCCAGTACTTC. Amino acid sequence: CASRFSGSETQYF. The chain couples TRBV27 to TRBJ2-5, with 9 positions matching TRBD2. CDR3 length: 13 amino acids. From germline, CDR1 is MNHEY and CDR2 SMNVEV (reference sequence). V shed 6 bases and J 5 bases; nucleotides not matched to a gene: 4.

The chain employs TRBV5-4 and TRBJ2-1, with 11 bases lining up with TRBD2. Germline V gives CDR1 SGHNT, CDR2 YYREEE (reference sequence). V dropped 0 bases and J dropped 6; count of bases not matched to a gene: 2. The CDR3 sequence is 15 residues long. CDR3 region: CASSLVSGGANEQFF. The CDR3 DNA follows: TGTGCCAGCAGCTTGGTTAGCGGGGGGGCCAATGAGCAGTTCTTC.

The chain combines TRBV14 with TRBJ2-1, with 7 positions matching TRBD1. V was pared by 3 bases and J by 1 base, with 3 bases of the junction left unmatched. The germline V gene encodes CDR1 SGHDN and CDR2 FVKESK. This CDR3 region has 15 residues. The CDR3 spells CASSQVTGSYNEQFF. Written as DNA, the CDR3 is TGTGCCAGCAGCCAGGTGACAGGGTCCTACAATGAGCAGTTCTTC. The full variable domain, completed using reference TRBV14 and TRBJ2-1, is EAGVTQFPSHSVIEKGQTVTLRCDPISGHDNLYWYRRVMGKEIKFLLHFVKESKQDESGMPNNRFLAERTGGTYSTLKVQPAELEDSGVYFCASSQVTGSYNEQFFGPGTRLTVL.